This is a list of T cell receptor beta chains from one sample in a study of blood T cells in healthy people across ages. From the 5' RACE reads, TCRdb called clonotypes with MiXCR, one entry per CDR3 protein. The sample lists 1.5 million to 2 million distinct CDR3 sequences, about 28% occurring once. The sample consisted of blood. The receptors originated from a woman aged 30 to 39 in good health. Each CDR3 is given without its conserved first and last residue. Fields, in order: J gene, V gene, CDR3 protein.

J gene: TRBJ1-2; V gene: TRBV12-3/TRBV12-4; CDR3 protein: ASSRIQGAGGYT
J gene: TRBJ1-1; V gene: TRBV4-1; CDR3 protein: ASSPPGQGEEAF
J gene: TRBJ1-4; V gene: TRBV7-2; CDR3 protein: ASSLSPINEKLF
J gene: TRBJ2-3; V gene: TRBV7-6; CDR3 protein: ASSLGGAPGMSTDTQY
J gene: TRBJ1-5; V gene: TRBV12-3/TRBV12-4; CDR3 protein: ASSPRLGGNQPQH
J gene: TRBJ2-5; V gene: TRBV13; CDR3 protein: ASSLSIAGDQETQY
J gene: TRBJ1-6; V gene: TRBV27; CDR3 protein: ASSLSRGGPSGHNSPLH
J gene: TRBJ2-2; V gene: TRBV29-1; CDR3 protein: SVEPSSGELF
J gene: TRBJ2-3; V gene: TRBV5-1; CDR3 protein: ASSRWTGNTDTQY
J gene: TRBJ1-2; V gene: TRBV7-9; CDR3 protein: ASSLLQGVEGCT
J gene: TRBJ2-5; V gene: TRBV5-1; CDR3 protein: ASRGLAGTQETQY